This TCR beta chain was captured in a study of T cells in localized non-small cell lung cancer. Regarding the study as a whole: Uninvolved adjacent lung had higher T cell clonality than tumor and all other tissues.

Clones were sequenced by immunoSEQ multiplex PCR, and TCRdb holds only the in-frame ones, with some missing. The sample records roughly 34,000 clones, about 78% being singletons. A few counts support this clone. The target antigen is unknown. The germline V and J ends were trimmed by 5 bases and 4 bases, with 17 bases remaining between them. The CDR3 is 15 amino acids. CDR1 MNHEY and CDR2 SVGAGI come from the germline V gene. The sequences come from peripheral blood, collected before any cancer treatment. This rearrangement joins TRBV6-5 to TRBJ1-2, with D perhaps TRBD1 (6 bases). The sequence was collected from a male donor at least 60 years old with stage II squamous cell lung carcinoma. In nucleotides, the CDR3 is TGTGCCAGCAGTCAACACGAAGTGGACAGCTATGGCTACACCTTC. Protein product: CASSQHEVDSYGYTF.